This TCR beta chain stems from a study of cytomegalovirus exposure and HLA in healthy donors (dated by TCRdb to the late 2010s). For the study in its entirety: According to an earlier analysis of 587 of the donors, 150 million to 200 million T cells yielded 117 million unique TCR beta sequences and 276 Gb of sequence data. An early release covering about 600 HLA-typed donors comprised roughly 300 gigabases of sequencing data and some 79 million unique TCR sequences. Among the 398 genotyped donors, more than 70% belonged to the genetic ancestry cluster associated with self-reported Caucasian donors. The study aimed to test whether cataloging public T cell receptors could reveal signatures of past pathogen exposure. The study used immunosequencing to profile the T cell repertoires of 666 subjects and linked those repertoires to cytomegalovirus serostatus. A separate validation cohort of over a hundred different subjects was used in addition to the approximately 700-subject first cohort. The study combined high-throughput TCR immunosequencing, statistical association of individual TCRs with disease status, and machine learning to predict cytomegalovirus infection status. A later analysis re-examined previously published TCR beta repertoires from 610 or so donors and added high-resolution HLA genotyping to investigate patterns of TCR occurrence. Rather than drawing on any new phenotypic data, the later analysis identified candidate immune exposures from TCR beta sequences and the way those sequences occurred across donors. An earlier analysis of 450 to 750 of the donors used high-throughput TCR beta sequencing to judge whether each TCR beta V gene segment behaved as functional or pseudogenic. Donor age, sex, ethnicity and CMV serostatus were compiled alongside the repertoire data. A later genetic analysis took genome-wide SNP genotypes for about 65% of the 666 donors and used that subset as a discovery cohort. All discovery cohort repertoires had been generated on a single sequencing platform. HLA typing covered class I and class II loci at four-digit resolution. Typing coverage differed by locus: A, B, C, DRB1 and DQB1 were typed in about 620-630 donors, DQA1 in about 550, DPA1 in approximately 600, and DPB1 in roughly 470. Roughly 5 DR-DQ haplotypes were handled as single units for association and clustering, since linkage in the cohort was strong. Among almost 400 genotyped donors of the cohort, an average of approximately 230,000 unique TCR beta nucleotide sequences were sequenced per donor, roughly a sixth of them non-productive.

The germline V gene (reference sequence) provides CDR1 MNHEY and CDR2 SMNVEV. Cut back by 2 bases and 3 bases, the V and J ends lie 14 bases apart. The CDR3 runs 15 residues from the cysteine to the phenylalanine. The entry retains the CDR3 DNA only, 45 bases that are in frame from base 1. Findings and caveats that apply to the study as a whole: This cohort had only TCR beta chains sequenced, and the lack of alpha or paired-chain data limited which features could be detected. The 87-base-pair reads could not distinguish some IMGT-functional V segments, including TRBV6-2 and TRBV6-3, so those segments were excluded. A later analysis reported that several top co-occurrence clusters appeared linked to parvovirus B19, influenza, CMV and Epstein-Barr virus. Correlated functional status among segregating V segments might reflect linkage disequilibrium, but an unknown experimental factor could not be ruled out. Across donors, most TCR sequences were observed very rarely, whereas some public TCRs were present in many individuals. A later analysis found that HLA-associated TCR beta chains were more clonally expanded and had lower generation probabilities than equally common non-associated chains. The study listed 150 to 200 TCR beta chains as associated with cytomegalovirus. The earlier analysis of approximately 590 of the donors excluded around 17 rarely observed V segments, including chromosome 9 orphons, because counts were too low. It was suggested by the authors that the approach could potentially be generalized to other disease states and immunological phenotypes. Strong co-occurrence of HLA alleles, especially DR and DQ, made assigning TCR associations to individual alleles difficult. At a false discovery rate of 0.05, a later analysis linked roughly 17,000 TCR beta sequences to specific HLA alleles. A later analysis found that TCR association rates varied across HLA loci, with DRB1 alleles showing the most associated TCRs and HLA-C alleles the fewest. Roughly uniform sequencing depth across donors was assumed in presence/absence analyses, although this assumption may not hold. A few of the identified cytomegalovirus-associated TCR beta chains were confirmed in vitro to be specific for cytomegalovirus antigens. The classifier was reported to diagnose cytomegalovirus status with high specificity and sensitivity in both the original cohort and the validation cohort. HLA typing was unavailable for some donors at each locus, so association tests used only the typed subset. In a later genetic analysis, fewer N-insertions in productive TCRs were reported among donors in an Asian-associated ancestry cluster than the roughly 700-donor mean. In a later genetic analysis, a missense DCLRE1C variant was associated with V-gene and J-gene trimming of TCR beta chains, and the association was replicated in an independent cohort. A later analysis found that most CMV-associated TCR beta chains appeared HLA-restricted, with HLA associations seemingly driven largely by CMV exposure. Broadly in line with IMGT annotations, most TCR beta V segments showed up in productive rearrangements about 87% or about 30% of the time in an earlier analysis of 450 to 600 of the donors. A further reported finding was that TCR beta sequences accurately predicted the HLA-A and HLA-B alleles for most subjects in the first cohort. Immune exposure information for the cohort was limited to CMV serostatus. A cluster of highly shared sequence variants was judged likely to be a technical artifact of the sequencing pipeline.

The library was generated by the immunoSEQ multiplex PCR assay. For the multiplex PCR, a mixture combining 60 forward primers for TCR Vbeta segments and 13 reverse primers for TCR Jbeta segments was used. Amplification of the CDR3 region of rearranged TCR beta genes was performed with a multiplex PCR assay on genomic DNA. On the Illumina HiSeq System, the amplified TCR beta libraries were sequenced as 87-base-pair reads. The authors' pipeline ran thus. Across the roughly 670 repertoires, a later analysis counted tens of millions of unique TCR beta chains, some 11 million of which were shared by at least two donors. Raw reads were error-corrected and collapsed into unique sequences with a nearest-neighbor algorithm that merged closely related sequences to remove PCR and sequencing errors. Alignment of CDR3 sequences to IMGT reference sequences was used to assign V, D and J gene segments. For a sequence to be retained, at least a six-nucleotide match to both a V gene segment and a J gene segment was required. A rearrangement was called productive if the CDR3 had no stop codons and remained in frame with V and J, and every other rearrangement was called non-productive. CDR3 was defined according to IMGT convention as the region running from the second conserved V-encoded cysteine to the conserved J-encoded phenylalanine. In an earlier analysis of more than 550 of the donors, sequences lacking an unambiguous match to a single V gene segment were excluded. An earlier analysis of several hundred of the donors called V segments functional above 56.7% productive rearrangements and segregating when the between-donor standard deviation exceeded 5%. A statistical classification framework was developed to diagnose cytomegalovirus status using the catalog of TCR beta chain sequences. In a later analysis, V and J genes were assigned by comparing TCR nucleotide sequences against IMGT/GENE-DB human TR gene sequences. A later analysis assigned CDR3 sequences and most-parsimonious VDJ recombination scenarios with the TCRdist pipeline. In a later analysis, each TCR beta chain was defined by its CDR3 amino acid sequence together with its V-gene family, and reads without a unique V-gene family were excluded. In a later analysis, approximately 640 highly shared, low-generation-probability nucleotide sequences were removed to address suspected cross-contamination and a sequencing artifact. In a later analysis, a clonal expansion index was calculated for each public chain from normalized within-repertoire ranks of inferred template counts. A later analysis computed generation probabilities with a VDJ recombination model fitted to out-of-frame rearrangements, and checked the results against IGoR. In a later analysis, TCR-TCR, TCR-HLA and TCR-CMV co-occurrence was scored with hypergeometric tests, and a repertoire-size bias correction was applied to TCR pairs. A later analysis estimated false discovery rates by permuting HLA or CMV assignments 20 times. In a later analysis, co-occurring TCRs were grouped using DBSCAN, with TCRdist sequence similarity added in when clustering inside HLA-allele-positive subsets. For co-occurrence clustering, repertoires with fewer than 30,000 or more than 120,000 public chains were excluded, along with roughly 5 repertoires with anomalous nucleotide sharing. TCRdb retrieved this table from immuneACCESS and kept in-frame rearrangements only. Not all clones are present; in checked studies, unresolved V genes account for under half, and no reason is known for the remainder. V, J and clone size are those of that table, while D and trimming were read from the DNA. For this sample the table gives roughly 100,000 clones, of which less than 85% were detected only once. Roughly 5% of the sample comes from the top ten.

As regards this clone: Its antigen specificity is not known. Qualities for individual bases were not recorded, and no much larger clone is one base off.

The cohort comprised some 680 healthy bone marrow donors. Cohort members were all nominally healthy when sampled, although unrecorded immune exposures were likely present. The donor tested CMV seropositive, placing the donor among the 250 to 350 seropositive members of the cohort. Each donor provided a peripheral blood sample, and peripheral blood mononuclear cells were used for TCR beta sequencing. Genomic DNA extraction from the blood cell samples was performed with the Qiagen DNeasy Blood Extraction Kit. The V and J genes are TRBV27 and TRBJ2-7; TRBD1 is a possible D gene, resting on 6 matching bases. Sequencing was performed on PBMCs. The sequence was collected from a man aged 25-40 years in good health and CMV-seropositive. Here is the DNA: TGTGCCAGCAGTTTAGTGGGGGCGGGTTACTACGAGCAGTACTTC. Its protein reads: CASSLVGAGYYEQYF.